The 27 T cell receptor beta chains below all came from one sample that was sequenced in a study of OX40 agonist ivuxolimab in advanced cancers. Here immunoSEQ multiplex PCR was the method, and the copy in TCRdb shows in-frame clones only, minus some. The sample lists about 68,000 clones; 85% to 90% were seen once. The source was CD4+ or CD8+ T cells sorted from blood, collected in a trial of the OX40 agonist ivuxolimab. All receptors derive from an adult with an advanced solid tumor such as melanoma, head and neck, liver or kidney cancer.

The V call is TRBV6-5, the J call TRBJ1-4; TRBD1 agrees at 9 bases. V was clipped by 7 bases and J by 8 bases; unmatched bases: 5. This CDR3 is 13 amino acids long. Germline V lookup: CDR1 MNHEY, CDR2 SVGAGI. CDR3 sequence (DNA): TGTGCCAGCACTAGACAGGGGGGCGAAAAACTGTTTTTT. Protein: CASTRQGGEKLFF.

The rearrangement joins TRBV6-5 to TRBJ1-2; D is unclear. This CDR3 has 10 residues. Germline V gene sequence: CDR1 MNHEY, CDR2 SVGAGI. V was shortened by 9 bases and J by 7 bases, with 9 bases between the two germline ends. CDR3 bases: TGTGCCAGGGGTTGCAGTGGCTACACCTTC. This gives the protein CARGCSGYTF.

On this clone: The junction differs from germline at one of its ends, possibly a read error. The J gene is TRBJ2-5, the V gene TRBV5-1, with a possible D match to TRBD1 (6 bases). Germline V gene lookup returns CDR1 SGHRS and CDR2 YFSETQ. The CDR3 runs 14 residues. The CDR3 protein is CASRITGPQGTQYF. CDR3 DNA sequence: TGCGCCAGCAGAATAACAGGGCCCCAAGGGACCCAGTACTTC. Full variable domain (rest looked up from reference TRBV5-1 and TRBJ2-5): KAGVTQTPRYLIKTRGQQVTLSCSPISGHRSVSWYQQTPGQGLQFLFEYFSETQRNKGNFPGRFSGRQFSNSRSEMNVSTLELGDSALYLCASRITGPQGTQYFGPGTRLLVL.

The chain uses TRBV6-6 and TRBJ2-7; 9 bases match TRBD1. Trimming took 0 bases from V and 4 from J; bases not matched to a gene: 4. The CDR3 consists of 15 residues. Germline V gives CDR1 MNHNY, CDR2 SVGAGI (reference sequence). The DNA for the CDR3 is TGTGCCAGCAGTTACTCGGGGACAGGGAGTTACGAGCAGTACTTC. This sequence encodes CASSYSGTGSYEQYF.

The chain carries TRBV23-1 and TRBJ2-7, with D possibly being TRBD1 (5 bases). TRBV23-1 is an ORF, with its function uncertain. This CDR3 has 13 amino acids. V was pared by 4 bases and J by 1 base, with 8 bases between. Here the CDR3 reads CASSRRGSYEQYF. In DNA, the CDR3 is TGCGCCAGCAGTCGTAGGGGTTCCTACGAGCAGTACTTC.

The CDR3 coding sequence is TGCGCCAGCAGCGACGGGAGGTCCGATGAAAAACTGTTTTTT. It yields the protein CASSDGRSDEKLFF. The chain carries TRBV5-1 and TRBJ1-4; D not certain. This CDR3 spans 14 amino acids. Germline CDR1 SGHRS, CDR2 YFSETQ. Trimming shortened V by 4 bases and J by 6 bases, and 13 bases separated the two germline ends.

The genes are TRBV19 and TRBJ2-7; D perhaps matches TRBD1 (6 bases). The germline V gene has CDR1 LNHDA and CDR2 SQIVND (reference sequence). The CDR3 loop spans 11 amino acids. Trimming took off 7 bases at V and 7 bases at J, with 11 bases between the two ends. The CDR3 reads CASTNQGEQYF. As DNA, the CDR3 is TGTGCCAGTACCAACCAGGGGGAGCAGTACTTC. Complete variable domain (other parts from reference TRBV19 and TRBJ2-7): DGGITQSPKYLFRKEGQNVTLSCEQNLNHDAMYWYRQDPGQGLRLIYYSQIVNDFQKGDIAEGYSVSREKKESFPLTVTSAQKNPTAFYLCASTNQGEQYFGPGTRLTVT.

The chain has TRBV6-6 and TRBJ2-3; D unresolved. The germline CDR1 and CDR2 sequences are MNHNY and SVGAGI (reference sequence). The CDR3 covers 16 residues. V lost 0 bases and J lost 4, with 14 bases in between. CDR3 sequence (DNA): TGTGCCAGCAGTTACTCTACCCGTCAAGATTCAGATACGCAGTATTTT. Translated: CASSYSTRQDSDTQYF.

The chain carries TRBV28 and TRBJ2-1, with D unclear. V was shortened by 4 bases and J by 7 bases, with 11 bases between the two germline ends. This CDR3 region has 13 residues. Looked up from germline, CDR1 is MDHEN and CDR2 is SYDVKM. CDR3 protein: CASSSPPRNEQFF. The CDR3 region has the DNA TGTGCCAGCAGTTCACCCCCTCGTAATGAGCAGTTCTTC.

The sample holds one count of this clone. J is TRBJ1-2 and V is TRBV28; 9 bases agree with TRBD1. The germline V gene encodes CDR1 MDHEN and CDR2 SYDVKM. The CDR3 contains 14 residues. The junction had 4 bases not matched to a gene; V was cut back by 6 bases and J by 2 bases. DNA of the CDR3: TGTGCCAGCAGGACCGGGACAGGGAACTATGGCTACACCTTC. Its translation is CASRTGTGNYGYTF.

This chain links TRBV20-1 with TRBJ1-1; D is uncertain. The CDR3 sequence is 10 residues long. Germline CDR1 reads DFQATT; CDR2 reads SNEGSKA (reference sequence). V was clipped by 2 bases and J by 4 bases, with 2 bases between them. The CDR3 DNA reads TGCAGTGCTAGACTCACTGAAGCTTTCTTT. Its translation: CSARLTEAFF.

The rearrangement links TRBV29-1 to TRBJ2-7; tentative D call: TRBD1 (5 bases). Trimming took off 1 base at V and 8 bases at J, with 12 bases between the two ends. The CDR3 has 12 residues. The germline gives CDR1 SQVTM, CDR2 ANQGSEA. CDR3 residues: CSVEVRARKQYF. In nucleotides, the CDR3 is TGCAGCGTTGAAGTCAGGGCTAGAAAGCAGTACTTC.

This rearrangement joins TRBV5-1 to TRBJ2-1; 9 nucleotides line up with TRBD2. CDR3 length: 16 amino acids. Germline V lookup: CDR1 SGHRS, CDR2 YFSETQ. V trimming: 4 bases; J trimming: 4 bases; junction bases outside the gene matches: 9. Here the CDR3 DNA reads TGCGCCAGCAGCGGTAGCGGGGGCGCGGGGTACAATGAGCAGTTCTTC. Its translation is CASSGSGGAGYNEQFF.

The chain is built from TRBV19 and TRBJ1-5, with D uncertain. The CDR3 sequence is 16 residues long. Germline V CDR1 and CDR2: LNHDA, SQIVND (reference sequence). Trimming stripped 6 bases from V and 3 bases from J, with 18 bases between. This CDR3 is CASSPEAQVFNQPQHF. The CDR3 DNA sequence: TGTGCCAGTAGCCCGGAAGCTCAGGTCTTCAATCAGCCCCAGCATTTT.

The CDR3 bases are TGTGCCAGCTCACTAATCCGGGACAGGGGGCAAGATGAGCAGTTCTTC. It translates to CASSLIRDRGQDEQFF. The chain carries TRBV18 and TRBJ2-1, with 12 nucleotides matching TRBD1. Trimming cost V 4 bases and J 8 bases; bases outside gene matches: 9. The CDR3 length is 16 residues. CDR1 KGHSH and CDR2 LQKENI come from the germline V gene.

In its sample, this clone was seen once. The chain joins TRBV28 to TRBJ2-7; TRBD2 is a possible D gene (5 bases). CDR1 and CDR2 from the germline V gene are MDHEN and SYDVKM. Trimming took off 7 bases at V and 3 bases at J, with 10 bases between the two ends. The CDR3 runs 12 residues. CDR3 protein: CASTSRVYEQYF. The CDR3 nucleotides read TGTGCCAGCACCTCGAGGGTCTACGAGCAGTACTTC.

CDR3 DNA sequence: TGTGCCAGCAGTGGGGTGACCTACGAGCAGTACTTC. Translated, it gives CASSGVTYEQYF. The chain has TRBV6-6 and TRBJ2-7; D is unclear. The CDR3 length is 12 residues. V lost 5 bases and J lost 2, with 7 bases in between. Germline lookup yields CDR1 MNHNY and CDR2 SVGAGI (reference sequence).

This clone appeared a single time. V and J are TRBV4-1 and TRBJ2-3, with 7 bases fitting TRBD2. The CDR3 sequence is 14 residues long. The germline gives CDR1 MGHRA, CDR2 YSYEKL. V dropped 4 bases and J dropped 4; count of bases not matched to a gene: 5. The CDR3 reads CASSRGEGSDTQYF. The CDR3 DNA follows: TGCGCCAGCAGCCGGGGGGAGGGATCAGATACGCAGTATTTT.

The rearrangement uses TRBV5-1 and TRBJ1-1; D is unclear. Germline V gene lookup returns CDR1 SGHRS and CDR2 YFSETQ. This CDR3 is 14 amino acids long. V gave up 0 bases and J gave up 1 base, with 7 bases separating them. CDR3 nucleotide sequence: TGCGCCAGCAGCTTGGTTGTCGGGAACACTGAAGCTTTCTTT. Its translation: CASSLVVGNTEAFF.

For the CDR3, the DNA is TGTGCCAGCAGCTTAAAATGGGACAACTACGAGCAGTACTTC. It codes for CASSLKWDNYEQYF. The J gene is TRBJ2-5, the V gene TRBV7-2; D might be TRBD1 (6 bases). The DNA end lines up better with TRBJ2-7; the J call may be wrong. The CDR3 is made up of 14 amino acids. Germline V gene sequence: CDR1 SGHTA, CDR2 FQGNSA.

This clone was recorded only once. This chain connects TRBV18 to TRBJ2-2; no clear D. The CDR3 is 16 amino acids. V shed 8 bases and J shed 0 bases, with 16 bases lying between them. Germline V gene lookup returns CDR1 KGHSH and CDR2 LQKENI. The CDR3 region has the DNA TGTGCCAGCCGGTCTTTGGGTACCGCGAACACCGGGGAGCTGTTTTTT. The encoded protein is CASRSLGTANTGELFF.

The CDR3, as DNA: TGTGCCATCAGGATGACGGTGAGCAGCTATGGCTACACCTTC. It codes for CAIRMTVSSYGYTF. The chain recombines TRBV10-3 with TRBJ1-2; D is ambiguous. Trimming took 6 bases from V and 4 from J, leaving 15 bases between them. This CDR3 is built from 14 residues. Germline CDR1 ENHRY, CDR2 SYGVKD.

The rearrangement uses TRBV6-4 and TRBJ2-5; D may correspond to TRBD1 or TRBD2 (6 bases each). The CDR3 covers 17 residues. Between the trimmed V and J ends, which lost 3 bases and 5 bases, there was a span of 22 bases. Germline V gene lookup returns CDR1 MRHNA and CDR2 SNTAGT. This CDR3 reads CASSEILGGLTPETQYF. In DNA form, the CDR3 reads TGTGCCAGCAGTGAGATATTAGGGGGGTTGACGCCGGAGACCCAGTACTTC.

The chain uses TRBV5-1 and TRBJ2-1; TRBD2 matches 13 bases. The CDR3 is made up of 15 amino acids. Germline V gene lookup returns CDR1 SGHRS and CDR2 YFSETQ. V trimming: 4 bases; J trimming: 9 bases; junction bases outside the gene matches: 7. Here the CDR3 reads CASSPGLAGVGEQFF. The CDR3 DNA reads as TGCGCCAGCAGCCCCGGACTAGCGGGGGTGGGTGAGCAGTTCTTC. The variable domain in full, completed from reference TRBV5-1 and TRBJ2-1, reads KAGVTQTPRYLIKTRGQQVTLSCSPISGHRSVSWYQQTPGQGLQFLFEYFSETQRNKGNFPGRFSGRQFSNSRSEMNVSTLELGDSALYLCASSPGLAGVGEQFFGPGTRLTVL.

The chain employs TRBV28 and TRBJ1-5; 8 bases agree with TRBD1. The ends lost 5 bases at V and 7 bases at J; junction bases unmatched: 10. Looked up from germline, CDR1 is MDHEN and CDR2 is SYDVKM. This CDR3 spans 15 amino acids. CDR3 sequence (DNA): TGTGCCAGCAGTAGAAAGGCCAGGGGGCAACAGCCCCAGCATTTT. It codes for CASSRKARGQQPQHF.

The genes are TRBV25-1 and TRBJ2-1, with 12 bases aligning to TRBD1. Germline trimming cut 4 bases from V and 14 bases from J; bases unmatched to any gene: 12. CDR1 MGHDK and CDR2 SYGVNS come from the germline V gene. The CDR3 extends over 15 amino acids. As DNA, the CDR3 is TGTGCCAGCAGTGCCGCCGGGACAGGGGGCGTTTTGGAGTTCTTC. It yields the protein CASSAAGTGGVLEFF.

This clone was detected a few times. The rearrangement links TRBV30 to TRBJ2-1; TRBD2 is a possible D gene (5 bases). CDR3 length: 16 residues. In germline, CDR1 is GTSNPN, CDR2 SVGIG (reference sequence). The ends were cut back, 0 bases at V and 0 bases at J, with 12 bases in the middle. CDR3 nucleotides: TGTGCCTGGAGTGTACGGGGTCTGAGCTCCTACAATGAGCAGTTCTTC. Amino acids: CAWSVRGLSSYNEQFF.